This T cell receptor (beta chain) was sequenced for a study of Ad26.COV2.S vaccination and SARS-CoV-2 variants. TCRdb's copy holds only in-frame clones and misses some; the assay was immunoSEQ multiplex PCR. The table lists roughly 420,000 clones, roughly 87% of them singletons. Comment on this clone: Its antigen is currently unknown.

Study conclusions and caveats: Placebo recipients and vaccine recipients were similar in non-spike TCR breadth.

Deletions cut 0 bases from V and 0 bases from J, with 24 bases between. Germline V CDR1 and CDR2: LGHNA, YNFKEQ. This CDR3 comprises 22 residues. Treatment specified: roughly 20 received Ad26.COV2.S at low or high dose, single or two shots; 5 received placebo; per-sample allocation not given. Collection of the samples took place on day 63 after the first injection of vaccine or placebo. Adults aged 18-55 years in Boston included the donor. Sequences were derived from peripheral blood, sampled in a trial of Ad26.COV2.S vaccine versus placebo. The J gene is TRBJ2-6, the V gene TRBV4-2; tentative D call: TRBD1 (7 bases). The receptor's source is a person aged 18-60 years who received the Ad26.COV2.S COVID-19 vaccine or a placebo. The CDR3 protein is CASSQEGGPLTGAYSGANVLTF. The CDR3 DNA reads as TGTGCCAGCAGCCAAGAGGGGGGTCCCCTAACAGGGGCCTACTCTGGGGCCAACGTCCTGACTTTC.